Shown below are 23 T cell receptor beta chains from a single sample sequenced in a study of human T cells and chemical hapten exposure. This sample's time point: patch test 2, 6 weeks after DPC sensitization. Treatment meaning: therapeutic diphenylcyclopropenone sensitization with weekly scalp DPC. One entry per CDR3 protein, called by TCRdb with MiXCR from the RACE reads. The data show 65,000 to 100,000 distinct CDR3 sequences, around 7% seen once. Sequencing was performed on whole blood, taken in connection with sensitization to the hapten diphenylcyclopropenone (DPC). The receptors stem from a woman aged 25 to 39 with alopecia areata. Some clones in this sample may be carry-over from other donors' samples.

This clonotype appeared many times. The J gene is TRBJ2-3, the V gene TRBV4-2, with no clear D. This CDR3 has 13 amino acids. CDR1 and CDR2 from the germline V gene are LGHNA and YNFKEQ. V dropped 0 bases and J dropped 5 bases, with 6 bases sitting between them. The CDR3 sequence: CASSQEWGDTQYF. In DNA form, the CDR3 reads TGTGCCAGCAGCCAAGAGTGGGGAGATACGCAGTATTTT.

This clonotype was found many times. The rearrangement links TRBV27 to TRBJ1-1, with D unclear. V gave up 2 bases and J gave up 7 bases, with 8 bases separating them. The V gene's germline CDR1 is MNHEY and CDR2 SMNVEV (reference sequence). The CDR3 covers 12 residues. CDR3 in DNA: TGTGCCAGCAGTTTAATAGGTAGTGAAGCTTTCTTT. Encoded protein: CASSLIGSEAFF.

The chain combines TRBV6-5 with TRBJ1-6, with a weak D call TRBD1 (6 bases). The CDR3 is 14 residues long. The V gene's germline CDR1 is MNHEY and CDR2 SVGAGI. V was cut by 6 bases and J by 7 bases, with 13 bases left in between. CDR3 protein: CASSIDRSNSPLHF. CDR3 nucleotides: TGTGCCAGCAGCATAGACAGGTCCAATTCACCCCTCCACTTT.

This clonotype was counted many times. This sequence joins TRBV7-3 and TRBJ2-1; TRBD2 matches 15 bases. Trimming took 5 bases from V and 6 from J; bases not matched to a gene: 11. Looked up from germline, CDR1 is SGHTA and CDR2 is FQGTGA. The length of the CDR3 is 18 residues. The CDR3 protein is CASSNHPGLAGGGNEQFF. The CDR3 region has the DNA TGTGCCAGCAGCAACCACCCGGGACTAGCGGGGGGTGGCAATGAGCAGTTCTTC.

The genes are TRBV7-9 and TRBJ1-1, with D perhaps matching TRBD1 (6 bases). Germline-derived CDR1 and CDR2 are SEHNR and FQNEAQ (reference sequence). The length of the CDR3 is 12 residues. The V end lost 1 base, the J end lost 10 bases, and 10 bases lay between the germline ends. The CDR3 bases are TGTGCCAGCAGCTTAGAGGCCAGGGGAGCTTTCTTT. Translating gives CASSLEARGAFF.

This clonotype was detected many times. Here the CDR3 DNA reads TGCAGCGTTGGGGAGGCCGGCAGGGGTATTTCCTACGAGCAGTACTTC. It is translated as CSVGEAGRGISYEQYF. This chain uses TRBV29-1 with TRBJ2-7, with D possibly called TRBD1 or TRBD2 (6 bases each). Germline CDR1 is SQVTM and CDR2 is ANQGSEA. Trimming took 4 bases from V and 1 from J, leaving 20 bases between them. The CDR3 totals 16 residues.

This clonotype was seen many times. V and J are TRBV11-2 and TRBJ2-3; D is unresolved. The CDR3 runs to 12 residues. Germline loops: CDR1 SGHAT, CDR2 FQNNGV. Deletions cut 0 bases from V and 4 bases from J, with 2 bases between. The CDR3 here is CASSLEPDTQYF. In DNA form, the CDR3 reads TGTGCCAGCAGCTTAGAGCCAGATACGCAGTATTTT.

There are many counts of this clonotype. The chain recombines TRBV29-1 with TRBJ2-5, with 7 bases aligning to TRBD1. Germline CDR1 SQVTM, CDR2 ANQGSEA. The CDR3 extends over 14 amino acids. V gave up 2 bases and J gave up 11 bases; unmatched junction bases: 14. This CDR3 reads CSVESTGIKWGQYF. CDR3 coding DNA: TGCAGCGTTGAATCGACAGGGATCAAGTGGGGTCAGTACTTC.

This clonotype occurred many times. V gene TRBV6-5 combines with J gene TRBJ2-3, with 9 bases identical to TRBD2. V shed 0 bases, J shed 5 bases, and the junction held 6 bases outside the gene matches. The CDR3 contains 16 residues. Germline lookup yields CDR1 MNHEY and CDR2 SVGAGI. CDR3 sequence: CASSYSLAGVKDTQYF. DNA of the CDR3: TGTGCCAGCAGTTACTCATTAGCGGGGGTTAAAGATACGCAGTATTTT.

To note about this clonotype: Mismatch with germline at one junction end may stem from a read error. The gene calls are TRBV6-1 and TRBJ2-3; D remains unclear. In germline, CDR1 is MNHNS, CDR2 SASEGT. The CDR3 has 13 residues. This CDR3 is CASREEGRNTQYF. In DNA, the CDR3 is TGTGCCAGCAGGGAAGAAGGGCGGAATACGCAGTATTTT.

This clonotype was picked up many times. The chain is built from TRBV6-4 and TRBJ2-2; D gene uncertain. V was clipped by 4 bases and J by 7 bases, with 10 bases between them. This CDR3 region has 13 residues. The V gene's germline CDR1 is MRHNA and CDR2 SNTAGT. For the CDR3, the DNA is TGTGCCAGCAGTGCCGACGGTTTCGGGGAGCTGTTTTTT. As protein: CASSADGFGELFF.

Only a few counts were recorded for this clonotype. V and J are TRBV12-3 or TRBV12-4 and TRBJ1-1; D is undetermined. V was trimmed by 1 base and J by 5 bases, leaving 8 bases between them. CDR3 length: 13 amino acids. The CDR3 loop is CASSLVAETEAFF. The CDR3 nucleotides read TGTGCCAGCAGTTTAGTTGCGGAGACTGAAGCTTTCTTT.

This clonotype was counted at least ten times. The rearrangement links TRBV4-1 to TRBJ2-1; 11 bases match TRBD2. Germline V CDR1 and CDR2: MGHRA, YSYEKL. This CDR3 comprises 16 residues. V shed 11 bases and J 0 bases; nucleotides not matched to a gene: 9. CDR3 DNA: TGCGCCGCCTCTTTAGCGGGGGGGTACTCCTACAATGAGCAGTTCTTC. This codes for CAASLAGGYSYNEQFF.

This clonotype has ten or more counts. J is TRBJ1-1 and V is TRBV12-3 or TRBV12-4, with D perhaps matching TRBD1 (6 bases). This CDR3 is 15 amino acids long. V gave up 5 bases and J gave up 2 bases, with 15 bases separating them. CDR3 bases: TGTGCCAGCAGTCCCAGAAGGACAGCAAACACTGAAGCTTTCTTT. Its translation is CASSPRRTANTEAFF.

This clonotype was picked up many times. The chain carries TRBV4-2 and TRBJ1-5; 7 bases map to TRBD1. V shed 4 bases, J shed 5 bases, and the junction held 5 bases outside the gene matches. The CDR3 sequence is 14 residues long. Per the germline V gene, CDR1 is LGHNA and CDR2 is YNFKEQ. The CDR3 loop is CASSRRGPDQPQHF. CDR3 sequence (DNA): TGTGCCAGCAGCCGGAGGGGGCCTGATCAGCCCCAGCATTTT.

This clonotype was picked up many times. This chain's CDR3 is CASSPGTSSSTDTQYF. In nucleotides, the CDR3 is TGCGCCAGCAGCCCCGGGACTAGCAGTAGCACAGATACGCAGTATTTT. The J gene is TRBJ2-3, the V gene TRBV5-1; 9 positions match TRBD2. The trim removed 4 bases at V and 0 bases at J, leaving 6 bases unmatched. This CDR3 is 16 amino acids long. Germline CDR1 and CDR2: SGHRS and YFSETQ.

The rearrangement uses TRBV7-9 and TRBJ2-7; a weak D match, TRBD1 (6 bases). Trimming cost V 5 bases and J 5 bases, with 19 bases left between them. The germline V gene has CDR1 SEHNR and CDR2 FQNEAQ (reference sequence). CDR3 length equals 15 residues. CDR3 region: CASSPQGQVGDEQYF. CDR3 in DNA: TGTGCCAGCAGCCCCCAGGGGCAGGTTGGGGACGAGCAGTACTTC.

This clonotype showed up many times. The chain recombines TRBV7-9 with TRBJ1-6; D gene ambiguous. The CDR3 is 14 residues long. The germline V and J ends were trimmed by 2 bases and 7 bases, with 9 bases remaining between them. The germline gives CDR1 SEHNR, CDR2 FQNEAQ (reference sequence). Here the CDR3 DNA reads TGTGCCAGCAGCTTACTATCAGGAAATTCACCCCTCCACTTT. Protein: CASSLLSGNSPLHF. Using reference TRBV7-9 and TRBJ1-6 for the parts outside the CDR3, the full variable domain is DTGVSQNPRHKITKRGQNVTFRCDPISEHNRLYWYRQTLGQGPEFLTYFQNEAQLEKSRLLSDRFSAERPKGSFSTLEIQRTEQGDSAMYLCASSLLSGNSPLHFGNGTRLTVT.

This clonotype was counted many times. This sequence joins TRBV6-6 and TRBJ1-5; tentatively, D is TRBD1 (5 bases). This CDR3 is built from 13 residues. Germline assignment: CDR1 MNHNY and CDR2 SVGAGI (reference sequence). The V end lost 8 bases, the J end lost 5 bases, and 13 bases lay between the germline ends. CDR3 protein: CASQQGTYQPQHF. In DNA, the CDR3 is TGTGCCAGCCAGCAGGGAACATATCAGCCCCAGCATTTT.

In its sample, this clonotype was seen many times. V is TRBV6-6 and J is TRBJ2-5, with D perhaps matching TRBD2 (6 bases). This CDR3 has 13 residues. The V gene's germline CDR1 is MNHNY and CDR2 SVGAGI (reference sequence). Between the trimmed V and J ends, which lost 3 bases and 2 bases, there was a span of 7 bases. CDR3 in DNA: TGTGCCAGCAGTTATCGGGAGCAAGAGACCCAGTACTTC. Its protein product is CASSYREQETQYF.

This clonotype has ten or more counts. V and J are TRBV7-2 and TRBJ2-4, with 8 nucleotides matching TRBD1. The CDR3 contains 15 residues. J lost 2 bases, V lost 3 bases, and 3 bases had no gene match. Germline V gives CDR1 SGHTA, CDR2 FQGNSA. CDR3 DNA sequence: TGTGCCAGCAGCTTGGACAGGGTCACCAAAAACATTCAGTACTTC. Its translation: CASSLDRVTKNIQYF.

There are many counts of this clonotype. V is TRBV6-5 and J is TRBJ1-2; a weak D match, TRBD1 (5 bases). CDR1 is MNHEY and CDR2 is SVGAGI in the germline V gene. The CDR3 contains 14 residues. Trimming removed 4 bases at V and 4 bases at J, with 13 bases between. The CDR3 coding sequence is TGTGCCAGCAGTTCATACGACAGACTCTATGGCTACACCTTC. It encodes CASSSYDRLYGYTF.

This clonotype was seen repeatedly, ten times or more. The chain couples TRBV27 to TRBJ2-7; D gene uncertain. This CDR3 region has 13 residues. V was trimmed by 6 bases and J by 5 bases, leaving 14 bases between them. Germline CDR1 is MNHEY and CDR2 is SMNVEV (reference sequence). CDR3: CASRGWGQDEQYF. CDR3 sequence (DNA): TGTGCCAGCAGGGGGTGGGGTCAAGACGAGCAGTACTTC.